This passage covers 13 T cell receptor beta chains from one sample sequenced in a study of monozygotic twins with inflammatory bowel disease. TCRdb reanalyzed the 5' RACE reads and collapses them to one entry per CDR3 protein, without DNA. Listed are over 200,000 distinct CDR3 sequences; roughly 1.5% falls within the top ten. The source material was blood. These receptors were taken from a human donor with ulcerative colitis or Crohn's disease, or a healthy co-twin of an affected twin (not recorded which).

The V and J genes are TRBV2 and TRBJ1-5. The V gene's germline CDR1 is SNHLY and CDR2 FYNNEI. This CDR3 is built from 13 residues. CDR3 sequence reads: CASSEGGRQPQHF.

The chain is built from TRBV6-5 and TRBJ2-7; without DNA, the TCRdb call of TRBD1 cannot be checked. The germline V gene encodes CDR1 MNHEY and CDR2 SVGAGI. This CDR3 has 16 amino acids. CDR3 loop: CASSYSGGTSSYEQYF.

The chain carries TRBV6-1 and TRBJ2-1; the D call of TRBD1 rests on TCRdb alone, since no DNA is present to check it. Germline V gives CDR1 MNHNS, CDR2 SASEGT. The CDR3 has 13 amino acids. CDR3: CASKPGQGHEQFF.

The gene calls are TRBV20-1 and TRBJ1-5; TCRdb proposes TRBD1, but this gene call is untestable without DNA. CDR3 length: 15 residues. In germline, CDR1 is DFQATT, CDR2 SNEGSKA (reference sequence). CDR3 protein: CSARINRGLNQPQHF.

CDR3 sequence: CASSYDGNTEAFF. The chain couples TRBV7-9 to TRBJ1-1. Germline-derived CDR1 and CDR2 are SEHNR and FQNEAQ (reference sequence). This CDR3 is 13 amino acids long.

This sequence joins TRBV12-3 or TRBV12-4 and TRBJ1-4; there is no DNA to check the TCRdb D call of TRBD1. CDR3 size: 14 residues. The CDR3 sequence: CASSIGQGFEKLFF.

The J gene is TRBJ2-7, the V gene TRBV5-1; without DNA, the TCRdb call of TRBD1 cannot be checked. Germline values: CDR1 SGHRS, CDR2 YFSETQ. The CDR3 has 14 residues. The CDR3 reads CASSLTGPPYEQYF. The whole variable domain, filled in from reference TRBV5-1 and TRBJ2-7, reads KAGVTQTPRYLIKTRGQQVTLSCSPISGHRSVSWYQQTPGQGLQFLFEYFSETQRNKGNFPGRFSGRQFSNSRSEMNVSTLELGDSALYLCASSLTGPPYEQYFGPGTRLTVT.

The chain employs TRBV5-5 and TRBJ1-2; TCRdb gives TRBD1 as the D gene, but with no DNA this cannot be confirmed. The CDR3 length is 15 residues. CDR1 is SGHKS, CDR2 YYEKEE, per germline (reference sequence). The CDR3 loop reads CASSLGQGGGYGYTF. The variable domain in full, completed from reference TRBV5-5 and TRBJ1-2, reads DAGVTQSPTHLIKTRGQQVTLRCSPISGHKSVSWYQQVLGQGPQFIFQYYEKEERGRGNFPDRFSARQFPNYSSELNVNALLLGDSALYLCASSLGQGGGYGYTFGSGTRLTVV.

The CDR3 region is CASSPAGGSHSTDTQYF. V gene TRBV3-1 combines with J gene TRBJ2-3; TCRdb returns TRBD2, unconfirmable since there is no DNA. The CDR3 has 17 residues. The germline V gene encodes CDR1 LGHDT and CDR2 YNNKEL (reference sequence).

The chain is built from TRBV20-1 and TRBJ2-3; no DNA is available, so the TRBD1 call from TCRdb remains unchecked. The germline V gene encodes CDR1 DFQATT and CDR2 SNEGSKA (reference sequence). CDR3 size: 12 residues. The CDR3 region is CSATGFTDTQYF.

This chain uses TRBV4-1 with TRBJ2-5. CDR3 length equals 13 residues. The germline V gene encodes CDR1 MGHRA and CDR2 YSYEKL. CDR3 region: CASSLSYRETQYF.

The CDR3 reads CSSSRGGRYNEQFF. The chain couples TRBV20-1 to TRBJ2-1; TCRdb picks TRBD2, but there is no DNA to check that call. Germline CDR1 reads DFQATT; CDR2 reads SNEGSKA (reference sequence). The CDR3 consists of 14 residues.

The J gene is TRBJ2-3, the V gene TRBV20-1; TCRdb gives TRBD1 as the D gene, but with no DNA this cannot be confirmed. CDR1 is DFQATT and CDR2 is SNEGSKA in the germline V gene (reference sequence). The CDR3 runs 13 residues. The CDR3 region is CSAGGGMADTQYF.